The 17 T cell receptor beta chains reported below all come from one sample, sequenced in a study of shared clonotypes between healthy human individuals. Using immunoSEQ multiplex PCR, the repertoire was profiled, and TCRdb retains in-frame clones only, with some absent. Of about 600,000 clones listed, around 97% are singletons. Sequenced sample: naive CD4+ T cells sorted from blood. Subset specified: CD45RA+ positively selected. These receptors originate from a woman in her 30s in good health.

V and J are TRBV7-9 and TRBJ2-5; 8 bases fit TRBD1. The CDR3 runs 15 residues. J gave up 5 bases and V 2 bases, and 7 bases lay outside the gene matches. Germline V lookup: CDR1 SEHNR, CDR2 FQNEAQ (reference sequence). The CDR3 loop reads CASSLQGASGETQYF. In nucleotides, the CDR3 is TGTGCCAGCAGCTTACAGGGGGCTTCGGGGGAGACCCAGTACTTC.

The genes are TRBV18 and TRBJ1-4, with no clear D. Germline CDR1 is KGHSH and CDR2 is LQKENI. V was cut by 3 bases and J by 0 bases, with 11 bases left in between. The CDR3 runs to 16 residues. The CDR3 sequence: CASSPRGPPTNEKLFF. The CDR3 nucleotides read TGTGCCAGCTCACCCAGAGGCCCCCCAACTAATGAAAAACTGTTTTTT.

This chain links TRBV28 with TRBJ2-6; the match to TRBD1 covers 7 bases. Germline lookup yields CDR1 MDHEN and CDR2 SYDVKM. The CDR3 runs 19 residues. V lost 3 bases, J lost 0 bases, and 11 bases stayed unmatched. CDR3: CASSFTGPGGPSGANVLTF. The CDR3 region has the DNA TGTGCCAGCAGTTTTACTGGGCCAGGGGGTCCCTCTGGGGCCAACGTCCTGACTTTC.

This chain joins TRBV28 and TRBJ2-3; D tentatively fits TRBD1 or TRBD2 (6 bases each). The CDR3 extends over 14 amino acids. V was pared by 2 bases and J by 5 bases, with 11 bases between. Germline V gene data show CDR1 as MDHEN and CDR2 as SYDVKM. The CDR3 loop reads CASSLRGVGDTQYF. The CDR3 bases are TGTGCCAGCAGTTTAAGGGGGGTTGGAGATACGCAGTATTTT.

The chain carries TRBV5-4 and TRBJ2-5, with 8 bases that match TRBD1. The J segment lost 5 bases and the V segment lost 4 bases, leaving 13 bases of the junction unmatched. The CDR3 runs 16 residues. Germline lookup yields CDR1 SGHNT and CDR2 YYREEE (reference sequence). The CDR3 loop reads CASSRVGDRSGETQYF. CDR3 nucleotide sequence: TGTGCCAGCAGCCGCGTGGGGGACAGGTCGGGGGAGACCCAGTACTTC.

The genes are TRBV2 and TRBJ1-5, with D possibly TRBD1 on 5 matching bases. Looked up from germline, CDR1 is SNHLY and CDR2 is FYNNEI. This CDR3 has 13 amino acids. Trimming stripped 8 bases from V and 9 bases from J, with 17 bases between. Written as DNA, the CDR3 is TGTGCCAGCGGGGCGTGGGGAGGTCTGCCCCAGCATTTT. It encodes CASGAWGGLPQHF.

The rearrangement joins TRBV6-5 to TRBJ1-1; the D gene is possibly TRBD1 (6 bases). This CDR3 has 14 residues. V dropped 7 bases and J dropped 4 bases, with 16 bases sitting between them. From germline, CDR1 is MNHEY and CDR2 SVGAGI. The CDR3 protein is CASNREIGATEAFF. The DNA of the CDR3 is TGTGCCAGCAACAGGGAAATAGGGGCCACTGAAGCTTTCTTT.

The V and J genes are TRBV21-1 and TRBJ1-2; the table's D call of TRBD1 was not tested on the DNA. TRBV21-1 is a recognized pseudogene. The CDR3 contains 17 residues. For the CDR3, the DNA is TGTGCCAGCAGCAACGACCCGGTGCAGGGGGAAAACTATGGCTACACCTTC. Its protein is CASSNDPVQGENYGYTF.

The chain is built from TRBV7-6 and TRBJ2-1; 9 bases fit TRBD2. The CDR3 is 16 amino acids. The V segment lost 5 bases and the J segment 4 bases; nucleotides outside the gene matches: 9. In germline, CDR1 is SGHVS, CDR2 FNYEAQ. The CDR3 loop reads CASSKGTSLQYNEQFF. In nucleotides, the CDR3 is TGTGCCAGCAGCAAGGGGACTAGCCTACAATACAATGAGCAGTTCTTC. Together with reference TRBV7-6 and TRBJ2-1, the CDR3 gives the full variable domain: GAGVSQSPRYKVTKRGQDVALRCDPISGHVSLYWYRQALGQGPEFLTYFNYEAQQDKSGLPNDRFSAERPEGSISTLTIQRTEQRDSAMYRCASSKGTSLQYNEQFFGPGTRLTVL.

The V gene is TRBV9, the J gene TRBJ2-3; a weak D match, TRBD2 (6 bases). The V and J ends lost 4 bases and 6 bases respectively, with 18 bases between them. The CDR3 covers 15 residues. Germline CDR1 reads SGDLS; CDR2 reads YYNGEE. CDR3 in amino acids: CASSPIAAPPDTQYF. The CDR3 region has the DNA TGTGCCAGCAGCCCGATAGCGGCCCCGCCGGATACGCAGTATTTT.

The chain combines TRBV5-1 with TRBJ1-2, with a weak D call TRBD1 (5 bases). Trimming removed 5 bases from V and 4 bases from J, with 15 bases in between. CDR1 SGHRS and CDR2 YFSETQ come from the germline V gene. The CDR3 covers 14 residues. CDR3 sequence: CASRRTGDAYGYTF. CDR3 nucleotides: TGCGCCAGCAGAAGAACAGGAGATGCCTATGGCTACACCTTC. The whole variable domain, filled in from reference TRBV5-1 and TRBJ1-2, reads KAGVTQTPRYLIKTRGQQVTLSCSPISGHRSVSWYQQTPGQGLQFLFEYFSETQRNKGNFPGRFSGRQFSNSRSEMNVSTLELGDSALYLCASRRTGDAYGYTFGSGTRLTVV.

The chain couples TRBV18 to TRBJ2-2, with 7 positions matching TRBD1. The CDR3 has 15 amino acids. Germline-derived CDR1 and CDR2 are KGHSH and LQKENI. Unmatched junction bases numbered 4, after V lost 3 bases and J lost 3 bases. CDR3 region: CASSPDRDYTGELFF. The CDR3 region has the DNA TGTGCCAGCTCACCCGACAGGGATTACACCGGGGAGCTGTTTTTT.

This rearrangement joins TRBV28 to TRBJ2-7, with a weak D call TRBD2 (5 bases). The CDR3 contains 16 residues. Germline V gene sequence: CDR1 MDHEN, CDR2 SYDVKM. V gave up 5 bases and J gave up 0 bases, with 17 bases separating them. This CDR3 reads CASSPGGLGASYEQYF. The CDR3 DNA sequence: TGTGCCAGCAGTCCTGGAGGATTGGGCGCCTCCTACGAGCAGTACTTC.

CDR3 region: CASSLGQGAIDEQFF. CDR3 bases: TGTGCCAGCAGCTTAGGGCAGGGGGCGATCGATGAGCAGTTCTTC. The chain carries TRBV7-9 and TRBJ2-1; 8 bases match TRBD1. The trim removed 1 base at V and 8 bases at J, leaving 7 bases unmatched. The germline V gene encodes CDR1 SEHNR and CDR2 FQNEAQ (reference sequence). The CDR3 length is 15 residues.

The rearrangement links TRBV13 to TRBJ2-5; TRBD2 agrees at 8 bases. The V gene's germline CDR1 is PRHDT and CDR2 FYEKMQ (reference sequence). This CDR3 is built from 20 residues. V shed 4 bases and J 4 bases; nucleotides not matched to a gene: 23. The CDR3 region has the DNA TGTGCCAGCAGCTCCGGGGGGGACATTCCTGAGGTGGGGCCAGGAGAGACCCAGTACTTC. This sequence encodes CASSSGGDIPEVGPGETQYF.

The rearrangement links TRBV30 to TRBJ1-5; unclear D gene. The V gene's germline CDR1 is GTSNPN and CDR2 SVGIG (reference sequence). V was shortened by 4 bases and J by 5 bases, with 12 bases between the two germline ends. The CDR3 covers 13 residues. The CDR3 reads CAWTSSVDQPQHF. CDR3 in DNA: TGTGCCTGGACCTCATCGGTGGATCAGCCCCAGCATTTT.

The DNA for the CDR3 is TGTGCCAGCAGCCCACGTAGTATCCCAGCGAACTACGAGCAGTACTTC. Translation gives CASSPRSIPANYEQYF. V usage is TRBV9 and J usage is TRBJ2-7; no clear D gene. This CDR3 has 16 amino acids. The germline V gene has CDR1 SGDLS and CDR2 YYNGEE. Trimming took off 4 bases at V and 3 bases at J, with 20 bases between the two ends.